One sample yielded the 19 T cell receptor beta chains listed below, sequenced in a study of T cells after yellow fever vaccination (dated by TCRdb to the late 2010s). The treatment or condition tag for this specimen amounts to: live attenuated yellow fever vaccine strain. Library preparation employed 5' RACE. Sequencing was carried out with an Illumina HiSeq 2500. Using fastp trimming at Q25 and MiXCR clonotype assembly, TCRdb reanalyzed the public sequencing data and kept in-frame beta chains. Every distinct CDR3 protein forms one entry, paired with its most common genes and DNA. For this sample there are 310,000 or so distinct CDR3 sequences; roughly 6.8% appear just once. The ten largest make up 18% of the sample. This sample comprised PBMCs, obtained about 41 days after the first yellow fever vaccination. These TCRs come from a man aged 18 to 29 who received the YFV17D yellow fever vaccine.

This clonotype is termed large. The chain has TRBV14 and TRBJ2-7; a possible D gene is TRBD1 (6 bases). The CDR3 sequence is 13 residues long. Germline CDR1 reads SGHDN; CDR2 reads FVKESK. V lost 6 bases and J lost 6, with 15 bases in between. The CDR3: CASSTDVQGEQYV. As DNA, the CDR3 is TGTGCCAGCAGTACGGACGTACAGGGCGAGCAGTACGTC.

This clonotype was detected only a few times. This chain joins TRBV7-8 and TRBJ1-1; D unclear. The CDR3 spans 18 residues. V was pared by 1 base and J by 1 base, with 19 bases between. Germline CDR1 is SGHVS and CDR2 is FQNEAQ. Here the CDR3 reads CASSLGRMRSAGNTEAFF. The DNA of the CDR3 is TGTGCCAGCAGCTTAGGTCGGATGCGGTCGGCAGGGAACACTGAAGCTTTCTTT.

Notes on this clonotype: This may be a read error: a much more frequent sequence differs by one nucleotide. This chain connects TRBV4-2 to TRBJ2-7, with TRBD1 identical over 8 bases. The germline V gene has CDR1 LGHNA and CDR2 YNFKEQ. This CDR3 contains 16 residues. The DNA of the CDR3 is TGTGCCAGCAGCCAAGAACAGGGGGGCGGATCCTACGAGCCGTACTTC. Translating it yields CASSQEQGGGSYEPYF.

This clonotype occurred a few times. The CDR3 loop is CASFGQGAYNEQFF. CDR3 coding DNA: TGCGCCAGTTTCGGACAGGGGGCTTACAATGAGCAGTTCTTC. V is TRBV5-1 and J is TRBJ2-1; 11 bases fit TRBD1. Germline CDR1 reads SGHRS; CDR2 reads YFSETQ. V lost 8 bases to trimming and J lost 4 bases; unmatched junction nucleotides: 5. CDR3 length: 14 amino acids. Full variable domain (remainder filled in from reference TRBV5-1 and TRBJ2-1): KAGVTQTPRYLIKTRGQQVTLSCSPISGHRSVSWYQQTPGQGLQFLFEYFSETQRNKGNFPGRFSGRQFSNSRSEMNVSTLELGDSALYLCASFGQGAYNEQFFGPGTRLTVL.

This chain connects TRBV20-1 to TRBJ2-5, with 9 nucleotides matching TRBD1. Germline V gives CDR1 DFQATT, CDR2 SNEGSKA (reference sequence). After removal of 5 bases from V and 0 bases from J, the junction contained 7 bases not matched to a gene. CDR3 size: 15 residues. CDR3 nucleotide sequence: TGCAGTGCTGCCCCCGGGACAGGGTACCAAGAGACCCAGTACTTC. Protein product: CSAAPGTGYQETQYF.

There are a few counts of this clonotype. The CDR3 region is CASSFSGGSQETQYF. In DNA form, the CDR3 reads TGTGCCAGCAGTTTTAGCGGGGGGTCCCAAGAGACCCAGTACTTC. The chain uses TRBV6-5 and TRBJ2-5, with TRBD2 matching 10 bases. Germline V lookup: CDR1 MNHEY, CDR2 SVGAGI. The CDR3 is made up of 15 amino acids. Trimming removed 4 bases from V and 1 base from J; junction bases left unmatched: 3.

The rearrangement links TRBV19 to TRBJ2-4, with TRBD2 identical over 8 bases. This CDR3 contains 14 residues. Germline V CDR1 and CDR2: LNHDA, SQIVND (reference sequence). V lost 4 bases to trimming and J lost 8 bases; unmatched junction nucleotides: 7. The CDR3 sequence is CASSTGLAWDIQYF. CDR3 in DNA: TGTGCCAGTAGTACTGGACTAGCCTGGGACATTCAGTACTTC.

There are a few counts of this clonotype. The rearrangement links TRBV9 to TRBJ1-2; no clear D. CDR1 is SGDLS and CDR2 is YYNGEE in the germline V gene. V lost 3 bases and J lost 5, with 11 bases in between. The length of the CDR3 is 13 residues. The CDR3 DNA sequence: TGTGCCAGCAGCGCCCCAGTCGGGTATGGCTACACCTTC. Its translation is CASSAPVGYGYTF.

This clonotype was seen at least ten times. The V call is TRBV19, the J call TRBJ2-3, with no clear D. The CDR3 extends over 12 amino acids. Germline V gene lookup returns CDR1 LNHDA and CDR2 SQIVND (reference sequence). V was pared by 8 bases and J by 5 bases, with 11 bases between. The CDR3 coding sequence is TGTGCCAGTGGGGTCCGCGGAGATACGCAGTATTTT. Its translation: CASGVRGDTQYF.

In DNA, the CDR3 is TGCGCCAGCAGCGAAAACCGACAGGATGGAGGCTACACCTTC. The encoded protein is CASSENRQDGGYTF. The chain has TRBV5-1 and TRBJ1-2, with D possibly TRBD1 on 6 matching bases. V was trimmed by 4 bases and J by 8 bases, leaving 18 bases between them. Germline CDR1 and CDR2: SGHRS and YFSETQ. The CDR3 has 14 residues.

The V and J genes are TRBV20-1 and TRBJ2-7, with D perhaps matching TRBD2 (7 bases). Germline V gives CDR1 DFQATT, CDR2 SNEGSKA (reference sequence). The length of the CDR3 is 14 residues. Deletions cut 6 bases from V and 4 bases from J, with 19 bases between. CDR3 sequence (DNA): TGCAGTGCCAGCCGGGGGGCCGGTCCATACGAGCAGTACTTC. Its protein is CSASRGAGPYEQYF.

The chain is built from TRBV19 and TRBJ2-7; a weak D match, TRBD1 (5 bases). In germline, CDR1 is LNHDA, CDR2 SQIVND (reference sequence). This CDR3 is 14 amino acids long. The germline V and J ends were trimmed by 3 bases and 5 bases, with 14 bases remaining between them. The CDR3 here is CASSIRGSLNEQYF. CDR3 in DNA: TGTGCCAGTAGTATTAGGGGAAGCCTAAACGAGCAGTACTTC.

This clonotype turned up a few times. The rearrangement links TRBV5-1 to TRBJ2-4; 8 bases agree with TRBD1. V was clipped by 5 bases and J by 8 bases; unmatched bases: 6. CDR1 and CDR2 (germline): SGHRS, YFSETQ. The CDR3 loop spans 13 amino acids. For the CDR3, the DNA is TGCGCCAGCAGTTCATCGGGACAGGACATTCAGTACTTC. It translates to CASSSSGQDIQYF.

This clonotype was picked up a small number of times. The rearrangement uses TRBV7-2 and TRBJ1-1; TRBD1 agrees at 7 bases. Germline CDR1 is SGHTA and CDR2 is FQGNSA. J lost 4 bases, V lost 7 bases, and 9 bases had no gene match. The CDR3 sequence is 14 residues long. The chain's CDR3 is CASNYRGLGTEAFF. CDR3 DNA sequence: TGTGCCAGCAACTACAGGGGCCTGGGCACTGAAGCTTTCTTT. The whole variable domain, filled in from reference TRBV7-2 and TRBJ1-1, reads GAGVSQSPSNKVTEKGKDVELRCDPISGHTALYWYRQSLGQGLEFLIYFQGNSAPDKSGLPSDRFSAERTGGSVSTLTIQRTQQEDSAVYLCASNYRGLGTEAFFGQGTRLTVV.

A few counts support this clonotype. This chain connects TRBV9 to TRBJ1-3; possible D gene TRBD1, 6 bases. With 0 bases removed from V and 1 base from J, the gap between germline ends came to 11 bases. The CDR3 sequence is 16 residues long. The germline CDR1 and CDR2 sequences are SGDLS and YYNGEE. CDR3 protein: CASSVADRQSGNTIYF. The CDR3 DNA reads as TGTGCCAGCAGCGTAGCGGACAGACAGTCTGGAAACACCATATATTTT.

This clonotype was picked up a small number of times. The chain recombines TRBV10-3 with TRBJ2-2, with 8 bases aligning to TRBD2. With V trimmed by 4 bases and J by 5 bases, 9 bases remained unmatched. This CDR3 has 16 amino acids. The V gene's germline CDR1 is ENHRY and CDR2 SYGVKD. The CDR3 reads CAISGRGLDGTGELFF. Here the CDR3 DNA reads TGTGCCATCAGTGGACGGGGACTAGATGGTACCGGGGAGCTGTTTTTT.

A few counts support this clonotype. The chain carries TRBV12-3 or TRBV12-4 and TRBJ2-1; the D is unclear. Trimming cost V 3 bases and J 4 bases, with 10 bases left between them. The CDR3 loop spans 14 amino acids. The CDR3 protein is CASSFQQSYNEQFF. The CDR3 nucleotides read TGTGCCAGCAGTTTTCAACAGTCTTACAATGAGCAGTTCTTC.

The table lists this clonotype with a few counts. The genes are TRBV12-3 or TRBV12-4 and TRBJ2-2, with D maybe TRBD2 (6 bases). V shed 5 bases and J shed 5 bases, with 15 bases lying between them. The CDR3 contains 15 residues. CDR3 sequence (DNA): TGTGCCAGCAGTGCCTCGGGACTCCGGACCGGGGAGCTGTTTTTT. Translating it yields CASSASGLRTGELFF.

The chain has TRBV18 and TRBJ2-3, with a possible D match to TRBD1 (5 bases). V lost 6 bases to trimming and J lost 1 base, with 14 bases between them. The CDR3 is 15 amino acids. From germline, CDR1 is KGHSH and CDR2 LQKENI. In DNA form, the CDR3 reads TGTGCCAGCTCCCGCTGGGGCACCCGCACAGATACGCAGTATTTT. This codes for CASSRWGTRTDTQYF.